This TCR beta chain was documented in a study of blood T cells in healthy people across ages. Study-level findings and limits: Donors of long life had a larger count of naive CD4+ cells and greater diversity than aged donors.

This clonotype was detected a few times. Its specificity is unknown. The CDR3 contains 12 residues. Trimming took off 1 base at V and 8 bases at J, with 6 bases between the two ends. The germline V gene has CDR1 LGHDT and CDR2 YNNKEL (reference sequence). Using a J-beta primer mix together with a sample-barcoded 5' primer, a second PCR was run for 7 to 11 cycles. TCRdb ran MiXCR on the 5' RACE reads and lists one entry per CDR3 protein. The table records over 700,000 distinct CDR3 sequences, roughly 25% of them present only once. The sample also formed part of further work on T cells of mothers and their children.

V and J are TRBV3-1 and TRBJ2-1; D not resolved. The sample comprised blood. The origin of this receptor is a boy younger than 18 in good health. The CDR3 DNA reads TGTGCCAGCAGCCAAGTCGGCGATGAGCAGTTCTTC. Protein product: CASSQVGDEQFF.